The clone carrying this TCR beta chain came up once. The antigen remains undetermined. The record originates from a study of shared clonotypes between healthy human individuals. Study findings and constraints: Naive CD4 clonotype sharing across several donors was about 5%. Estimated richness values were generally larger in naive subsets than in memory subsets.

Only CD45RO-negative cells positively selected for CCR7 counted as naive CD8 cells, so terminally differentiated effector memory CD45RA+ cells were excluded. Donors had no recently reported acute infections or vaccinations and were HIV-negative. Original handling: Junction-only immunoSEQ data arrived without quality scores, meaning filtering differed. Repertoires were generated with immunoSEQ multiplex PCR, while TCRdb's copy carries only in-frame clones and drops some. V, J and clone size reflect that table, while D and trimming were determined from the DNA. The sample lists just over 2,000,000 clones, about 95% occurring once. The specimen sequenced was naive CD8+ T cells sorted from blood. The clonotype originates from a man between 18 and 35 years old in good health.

In DNA form, the CDR3 reads TGTGCCAGCAGTTCCCCGCGGGAGACAGCTAACACTGAAGCTTTCTTT. This gives the protein CASSSPRETANTEAFF. V and J are TRBV28 and TRBJ1-1, with TRBD1 as a possible D gene (5 bases). The germline V gene encodes CDR1 MDHEN and CDR2 SYDVKM. Deletions cut 4 bases from V and 2 bases from J, with 17 bases between. CDR3 size: 16 residues.